The clone carrying this T cell receptor (beta chain) showed up just once. These data are taken from a study of blood T cell repertoires in COVID-19. On the study more broadly: The United States, Italy and Spain were the sources of the acute and convalescent COVID-19 samples. Sample material is recorded as cDNA or gDNA derived from T cells, B-cell-depleted T cells, or PBMCs.

From germline, CDR1 is SGDLS and CDR2 YYNGEE. Trimming cost V 3 bases and J 0 bases, with 6 bases left between them. This CDR3 has 13 residues. Original data processing: Scientists estimated how many nucleated cells there were by amplifying reference gene primers. Sequenced by immunoSEQ multiplex PCR; TCRdb stores in-frame clones only, minus some. The V and J calls and clone size were taken over from that table, and D and trimming were inferred from the DNA. Among 60,000 to 75,000 clones listed, about 88% were seen once. The J gene is TRBJ1-1, the V gene TRBV9, with D unresolved. Input material: peripheral blood. The clonotype was recovered from a man between 65 and 85 years old with active COVID-19. CDR3: CASSAAVNTEAFF. For the CDR3, the DNA is TGTGCCAGCAGCGCCGCAGTGAACACTGAAGCTTTCTTT.